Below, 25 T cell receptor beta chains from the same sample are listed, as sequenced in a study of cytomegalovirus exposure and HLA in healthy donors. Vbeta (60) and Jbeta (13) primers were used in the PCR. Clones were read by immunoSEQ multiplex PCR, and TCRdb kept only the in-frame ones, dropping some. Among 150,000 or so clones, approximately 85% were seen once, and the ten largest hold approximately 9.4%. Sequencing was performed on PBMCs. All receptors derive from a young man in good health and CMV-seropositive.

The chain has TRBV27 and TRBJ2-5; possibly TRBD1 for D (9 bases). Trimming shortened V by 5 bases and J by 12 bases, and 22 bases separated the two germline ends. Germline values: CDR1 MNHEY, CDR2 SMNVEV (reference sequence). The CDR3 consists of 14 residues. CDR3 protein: CASSVDRGISGEYF. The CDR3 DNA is TGTGCCAGCAGTGTCGACAGGGGGATTAGCGGGGAGTACTTC.

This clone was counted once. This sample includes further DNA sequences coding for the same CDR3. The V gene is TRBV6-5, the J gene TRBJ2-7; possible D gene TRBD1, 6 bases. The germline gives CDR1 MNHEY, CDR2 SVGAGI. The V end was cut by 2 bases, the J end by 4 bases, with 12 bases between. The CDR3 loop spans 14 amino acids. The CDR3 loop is CASSYGTGWYEQYF. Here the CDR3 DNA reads TGTGCCAGCAGTTACGGCACAGGGTGGTACGAGCAGTACTTC.

The CDR3 bases are TGTGCCAGCAGTCCCGGACTAGCCTCCGTCAATGAGCAGTTCTTC. Translated: CASSPGLASVNEQFF. The rearrangement links TRBV6-6 to TRBJ2-1; 8 positions match TRBD2. V shed 5 bases, J shed 6 bases, and the junction held 9 bases outside the gene matches. The CDR3 runs to 15 residues. Per the germline V gene, CDR1 is MNHNY and CDR2 is SVGAGI (reference sequence).

The CDR3 region has the DNA TGTGCCAGCAGCCCTGGTGGACAGTATAATGAAAAACTGTTTTTT. Its protein is CASSPGGQYNEKLFF. This sequence joins TRBV4-2 and TRBJ1-4; D might be TRBD1 (6 bases). The length of the CDR3 is 15 residues. Between the trimmed V and J ends, which lost 4 bases and 4 bases, there was a span of 13 bases. Germline assignment: CDR1 LGHNA and CDR2 YNFKEQ.

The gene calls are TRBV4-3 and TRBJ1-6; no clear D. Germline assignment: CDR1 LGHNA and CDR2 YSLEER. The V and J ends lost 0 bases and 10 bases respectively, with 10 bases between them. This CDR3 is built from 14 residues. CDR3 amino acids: CASSQDRSFSPLHF. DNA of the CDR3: TGCGCCAGCAGCCAAGATCGGAGTTTCTCACCCCTCCACTTT.

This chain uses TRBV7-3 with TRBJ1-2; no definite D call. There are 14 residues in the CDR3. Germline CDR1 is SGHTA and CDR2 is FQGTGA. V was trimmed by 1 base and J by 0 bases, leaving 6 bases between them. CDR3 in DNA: TGTGCCAGCAGCTTAAATCGAGCTAACTATGGCTACACCTTC. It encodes CASSLNRANYGYTF.

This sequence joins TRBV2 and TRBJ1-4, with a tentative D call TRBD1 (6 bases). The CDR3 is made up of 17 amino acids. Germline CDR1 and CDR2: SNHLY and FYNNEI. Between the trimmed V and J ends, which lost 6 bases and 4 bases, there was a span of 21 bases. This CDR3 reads CASRKPLDSSINEKLFF. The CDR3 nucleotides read TGTGCCAGCAGGAAACCACTGGACAGCTCGATTAATGAAAAACTGTTTTTT.

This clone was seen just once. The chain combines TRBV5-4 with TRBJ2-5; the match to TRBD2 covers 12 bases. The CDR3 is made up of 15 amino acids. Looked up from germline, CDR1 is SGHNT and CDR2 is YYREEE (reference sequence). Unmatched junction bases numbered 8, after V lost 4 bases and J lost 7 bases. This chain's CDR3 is CASSELAGGPRTQYF. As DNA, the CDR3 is TGTGCCAGCAGCGAACTAGCGGGGGGCCCACGGACCCAGTACTTC.

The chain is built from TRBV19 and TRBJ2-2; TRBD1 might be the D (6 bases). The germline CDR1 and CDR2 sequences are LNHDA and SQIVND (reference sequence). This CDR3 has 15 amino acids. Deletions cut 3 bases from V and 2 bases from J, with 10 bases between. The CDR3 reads CASSMVQGNTGELFF. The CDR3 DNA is TGTGCCAGTAGTATGGTACAGGGCAACACCGGGGAGCTGTTTTTT.

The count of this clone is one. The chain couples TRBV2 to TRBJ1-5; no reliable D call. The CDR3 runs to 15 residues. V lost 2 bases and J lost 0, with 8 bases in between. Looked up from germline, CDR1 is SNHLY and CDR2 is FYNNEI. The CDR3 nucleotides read TGTGCCAGCAGTGAATACAGTCATAGCAATCAGCCCCAGCATTTT. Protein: CASSEYSHSNQPQHF.

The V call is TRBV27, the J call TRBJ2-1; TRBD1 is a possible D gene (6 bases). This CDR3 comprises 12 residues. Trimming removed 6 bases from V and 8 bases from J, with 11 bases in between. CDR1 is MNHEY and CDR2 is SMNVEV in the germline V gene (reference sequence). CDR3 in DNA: TGTGCCAGCAGCAGACGGACAGATGAGCAGTTCTTC. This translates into CASSRRTDEQFF.

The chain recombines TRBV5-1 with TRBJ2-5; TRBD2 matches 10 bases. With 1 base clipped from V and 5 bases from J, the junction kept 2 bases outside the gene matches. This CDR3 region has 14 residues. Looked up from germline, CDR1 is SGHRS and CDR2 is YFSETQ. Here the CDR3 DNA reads TGCGCCAGCAGCTTGAGCGGGGGGGGTGAGACCCAGTACTTC. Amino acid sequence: CASSLSGGGETQYF. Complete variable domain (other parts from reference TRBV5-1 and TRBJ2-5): KAGVTQTPRYLIKTRGQQVTLSCSPISGHRSVSWYQQTPGQGLQFLFEYFSETQRNKGNFPGRFSGRQFSNSRSEMNVSTLELGDSALYLCASSLSGGGETQYFGPGTRLLVL.

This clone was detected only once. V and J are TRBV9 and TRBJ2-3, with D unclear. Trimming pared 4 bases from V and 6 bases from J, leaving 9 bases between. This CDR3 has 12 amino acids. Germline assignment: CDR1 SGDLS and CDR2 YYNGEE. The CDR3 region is CASSRVSDTQYF. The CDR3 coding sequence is TGTGCCAGCAGCCGTGTCTCGGATACGCAGTATTTT.

The chain's CDR3 is CASSWGGRGGTGELFF. The CDR3 DNA follows: TGTGCCAGCAGCTGGGGTGGGCGGGGGGGCACCGGGGAGCTGTTTTTT. The J gene is TRBJ2-2, the V gene TRBV7-2; 9 bases align to TRBD2. The CDR3 is made up of 16 amino acids. The V gene end was trimmed by 4 bases and the J gene end by 4 bases; junction bases not matched to a gene: 7. Germline values: CDR1 SGHTA, CDR2 FQGNSA.

The CDR3 region is CASSLGRTGNIANYGYTF. In nucleotides, the CDR3 is TGTGCCAGCAGCTTGGGGAGGACAGGGAATATAGCTAACTATGGCTACACCTTC. This chain uses TRBV7-2 with TRBJ1-2; 8 bases line up with TRBD1. From germline, CDR1 is SGHTA and CDR2 FQGNSA. V lost 3 bases, J lost 0 bases, and 12 bases stayed unmatched. The CDR3 loop spans 18 amino acids.

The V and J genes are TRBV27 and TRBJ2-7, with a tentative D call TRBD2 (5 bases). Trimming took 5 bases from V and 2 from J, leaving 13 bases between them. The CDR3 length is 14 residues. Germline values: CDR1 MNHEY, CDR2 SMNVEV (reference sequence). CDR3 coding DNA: TGTGCCAGCAGTCAAGGGAGAGCCACCTACGAGCAGTACTTC. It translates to CASSQGRATYEQYF.

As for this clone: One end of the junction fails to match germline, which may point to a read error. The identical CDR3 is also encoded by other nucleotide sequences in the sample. DNA of the CDR3: TGTGCCAGCTCGCCACCCACTCAGGAGGCTGGAAACACCATATATTTT. Amino acid sequence: CASSPPTQEAGNTIYF. V usage is TRBV18 and J usage is TRBJ1-3, with unresolved D. Germline loops: CDR1 KGHSH, CDR2 LQKENI. The CDR3 is made up of 16 amino acids.

Here the CDR3 reads CASSLEGTPEQYF. The CDR3 bases are TGCGCCAGCAGCTTGGAAGGGACACCAGAGCAGTACTTC. The chain carries TRBV5-1 and TRBJ2-7; a possible D gene is TRBD1 (6 bases). CDR1 SGHRS and CDR2 YFSETQ come from the germline V gene. CDR3 size: 13 residues. The V end was cut by 0 bases, the J end by 7 bases, with 11 bases between. The whole variable domain, filled in from reference TRBV5-1 and TRBJ2-7, reads KAGVTQTPRYLIKTRGQQVTLSCSPISGHRSVSWYQQTPGQGLQFLFEYFSETQRNKGNFPGRFSGRQFSNSRSEMNVSTLELGDSALYLCASSLEGTPEQYFGPGTRLTVT.

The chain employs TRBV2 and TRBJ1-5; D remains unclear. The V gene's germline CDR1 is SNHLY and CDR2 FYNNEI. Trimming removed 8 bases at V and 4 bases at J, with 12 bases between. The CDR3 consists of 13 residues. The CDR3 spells CASRREVNQPQHF. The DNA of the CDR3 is TGTGCCAGCCGCAGAGAGGTTAATCAGCCCCAGCATTTT.

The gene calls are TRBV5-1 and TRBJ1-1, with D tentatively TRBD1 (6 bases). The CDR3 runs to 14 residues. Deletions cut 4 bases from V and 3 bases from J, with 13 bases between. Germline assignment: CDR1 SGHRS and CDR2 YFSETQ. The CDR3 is CASSVRGGHTEAFF. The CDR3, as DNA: TGCGCCAGCAGCGTTCGCGGGGGCCACACTGAAGCTTTCTTT.

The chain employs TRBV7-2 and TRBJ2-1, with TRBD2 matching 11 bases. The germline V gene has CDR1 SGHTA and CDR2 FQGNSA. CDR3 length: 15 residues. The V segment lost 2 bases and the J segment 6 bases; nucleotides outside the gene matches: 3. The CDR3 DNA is TGTGCCAGCAGCTTACTAGCGGGGGGACCCAATGAGCAGTTCTTC. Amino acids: CASSLLAGGPNEQFF.

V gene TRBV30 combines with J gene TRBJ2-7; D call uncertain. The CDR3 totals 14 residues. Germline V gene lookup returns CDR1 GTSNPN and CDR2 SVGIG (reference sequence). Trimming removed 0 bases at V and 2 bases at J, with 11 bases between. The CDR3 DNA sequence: TGTGCCTGGAGTGTGGGTGCAGGTCCCTACGAGCAGTACTTC. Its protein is CAWSVGAGPYEQYF. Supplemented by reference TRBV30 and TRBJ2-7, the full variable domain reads SQTIHQWPATLVQPVGSPLSLECTVEGTSNPNLYWYRQAAGRGLQLLFYSVGIGQISSEVPQNLSASRPQDRQFILSSKKLLLSDSGFYLCAWSVGAGPYEQYFGPGTRLTVT.

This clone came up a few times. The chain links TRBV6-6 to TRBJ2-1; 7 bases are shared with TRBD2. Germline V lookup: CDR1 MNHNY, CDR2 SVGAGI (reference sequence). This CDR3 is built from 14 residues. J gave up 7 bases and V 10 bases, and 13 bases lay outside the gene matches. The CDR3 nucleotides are TGTGCCACTGGAGCTAGCGGCAAGGGGAATGAGCAGTTCTTC. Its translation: CATGASGKGNEQFF.

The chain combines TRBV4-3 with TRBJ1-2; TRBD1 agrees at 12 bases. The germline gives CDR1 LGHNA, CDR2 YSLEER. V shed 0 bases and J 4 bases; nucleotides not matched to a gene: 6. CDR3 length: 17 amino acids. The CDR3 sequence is CASSQDASGQGAYGYTF. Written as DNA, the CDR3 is TGCGCCAGCAGCCAAGACGCCTCGGGACAGGGGGCCTATGGCTACACCTTC.

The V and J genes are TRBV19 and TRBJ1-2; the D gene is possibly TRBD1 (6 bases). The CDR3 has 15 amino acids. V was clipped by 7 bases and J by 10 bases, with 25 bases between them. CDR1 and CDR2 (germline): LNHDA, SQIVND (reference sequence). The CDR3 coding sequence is TGTGCCAGTACTTTGCGCCAGGACAGCCAGGGAATCTACACCTTC. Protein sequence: CASTLRQDSQGIYTF.